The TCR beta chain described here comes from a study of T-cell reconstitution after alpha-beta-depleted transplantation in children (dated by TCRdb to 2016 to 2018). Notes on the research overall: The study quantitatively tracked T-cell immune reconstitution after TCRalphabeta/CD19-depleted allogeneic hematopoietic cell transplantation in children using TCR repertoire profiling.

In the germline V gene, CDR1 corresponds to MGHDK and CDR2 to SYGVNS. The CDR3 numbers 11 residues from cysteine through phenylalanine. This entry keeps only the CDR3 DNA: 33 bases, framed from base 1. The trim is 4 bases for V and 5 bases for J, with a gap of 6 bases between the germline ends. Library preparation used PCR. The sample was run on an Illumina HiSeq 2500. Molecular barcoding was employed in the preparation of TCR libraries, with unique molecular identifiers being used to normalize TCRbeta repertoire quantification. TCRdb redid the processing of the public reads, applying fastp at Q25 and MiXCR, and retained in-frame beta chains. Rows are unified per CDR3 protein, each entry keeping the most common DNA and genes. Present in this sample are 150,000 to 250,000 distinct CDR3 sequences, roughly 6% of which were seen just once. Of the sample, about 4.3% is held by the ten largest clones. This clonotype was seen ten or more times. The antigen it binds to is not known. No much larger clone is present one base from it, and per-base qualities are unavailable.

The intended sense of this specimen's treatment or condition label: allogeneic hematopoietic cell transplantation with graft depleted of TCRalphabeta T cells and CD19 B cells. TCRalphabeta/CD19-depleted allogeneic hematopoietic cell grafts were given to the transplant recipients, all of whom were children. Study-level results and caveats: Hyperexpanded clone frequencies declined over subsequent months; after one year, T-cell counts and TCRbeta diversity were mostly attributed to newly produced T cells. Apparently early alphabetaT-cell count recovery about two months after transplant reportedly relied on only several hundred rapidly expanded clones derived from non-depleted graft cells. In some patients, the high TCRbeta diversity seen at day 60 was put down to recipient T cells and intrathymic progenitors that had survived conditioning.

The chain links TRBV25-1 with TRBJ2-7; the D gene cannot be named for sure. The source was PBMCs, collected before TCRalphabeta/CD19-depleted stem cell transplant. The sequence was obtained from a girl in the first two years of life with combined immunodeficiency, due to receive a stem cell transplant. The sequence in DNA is TGTGCCAGCAGTGTTGTTAACGAGCAGTACTTC. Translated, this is CASSVVNEQYF.